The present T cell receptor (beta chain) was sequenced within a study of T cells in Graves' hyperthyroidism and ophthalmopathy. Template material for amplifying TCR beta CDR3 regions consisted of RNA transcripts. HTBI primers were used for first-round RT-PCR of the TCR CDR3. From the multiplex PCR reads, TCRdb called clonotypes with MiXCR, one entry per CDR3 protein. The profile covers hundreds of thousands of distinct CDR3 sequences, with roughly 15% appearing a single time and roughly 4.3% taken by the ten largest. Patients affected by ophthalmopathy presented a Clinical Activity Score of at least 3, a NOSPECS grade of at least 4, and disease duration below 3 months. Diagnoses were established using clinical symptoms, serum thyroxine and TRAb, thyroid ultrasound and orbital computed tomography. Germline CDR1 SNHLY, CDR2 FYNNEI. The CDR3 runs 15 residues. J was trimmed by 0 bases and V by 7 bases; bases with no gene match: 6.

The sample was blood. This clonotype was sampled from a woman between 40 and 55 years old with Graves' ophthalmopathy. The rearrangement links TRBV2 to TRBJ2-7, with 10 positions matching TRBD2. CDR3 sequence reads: CASNNRLAGSYEQYF. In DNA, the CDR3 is TGTGCCAGCAACAATCGACTAGCGGGCTCCTACGAGCAGTACTTC.